The 3 T cell receptor beta chains below were found in one sample sequenced in a study of post-analysis software for immune sequencing data. Whole-study findings and limits: A handful of TRBV segments appeared more often in patients than in controls, and TRBV5-6, TRBV5-1 and TRBV20-1 were among these.

Unique molecular identifiers had been added to the TCR beta cDNA libraries. One entry per CDR3 protein results from TCRdb running MiXCR on the PCR reads. Here the sample spans around 190,000 distinct CDR3 sequences, 29% being singletons. No antigens are known for them. The sample taken for sequencing was blood. All receptors derive from a girl aged 2-17 years with multiple sclerosis.

A word on this clonotype: A much larger clone differs by one base, so this may be a read error. CDR3 sequence reads: CASIPGGGGTYEQYF. DNA of the CDR3: TGTGCCAGCATCCCGGGAGGCGGGGGGACCTACGAGCAGTACTTC. The chain carries TRBV6-6 and TRBJ2-7, with 8 nucleotides matching TRBD2. Germline CDR1 MNHNY, CDR2 SVGAGI (reference sequence). There are 15 residues in the CDR3. Germline trimming cut 7 bases from V and 2 bases from J; bases unmatched to any gene: 10.

The rearrangement links TRBV12-3 or TRBV12-4 to TRBJ1-2; D is unresolved. Between the trimmed V and J ends, which lost 6 bases and 4 bases, there was a span of 15 bases. This CDR3 spans 14 amino acids. The CDR3 region is CASSPELLTYGYTF. The DNA of the CDR3 is TGTGCCAGCAGCCCTGAGCTACTAACCTATGGCTACACCTTC.

The sample holds many counts of this clonotype. CDR3: CASSYDTRDTQYF. CDR3 in DNA: TGTGCCAGCAGTTACGACACCCGGGATACGCAGTATTTT. The genes are TRBV6-5 and TRBJ2-3; no reliable D call. Germline V gene sequence: CDR1 MNHEY, CDR2 SVGAGI. Trimming took off 2 bases at V and 6 bases at J, with 9 bases between the two ends. The CDR3 totals 13 residues.